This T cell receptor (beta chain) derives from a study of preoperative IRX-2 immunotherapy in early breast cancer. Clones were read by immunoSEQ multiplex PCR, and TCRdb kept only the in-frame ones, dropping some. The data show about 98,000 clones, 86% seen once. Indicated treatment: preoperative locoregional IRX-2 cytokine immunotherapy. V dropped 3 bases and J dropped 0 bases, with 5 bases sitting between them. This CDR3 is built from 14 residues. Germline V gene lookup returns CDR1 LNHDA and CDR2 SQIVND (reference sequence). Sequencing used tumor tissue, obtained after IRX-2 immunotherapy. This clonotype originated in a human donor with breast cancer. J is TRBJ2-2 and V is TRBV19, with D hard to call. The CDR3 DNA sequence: TGTGCCAGTAGTATCCTAGCGAACACCGGGGAGCTGTTTTTT. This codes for CASSILANTGELFF.